This TCR beta chain was captured in a study of cytomegalovirus exposure and HLA in healthy donors. Whole-study findings and limits: Both high specificity and high sensitivity reportedly marked the classifier's diagnosis of cytomegalovirus status. Analyses of presence/absence relied on an assumption of roughly uniform sequencing depth across donors.

60 Vbeta and 13 Jbeta primers were used in PCR. The table came from immunoSEQ multiplex PCR; TCRdb's copy has only in-frame clones and leaves some out. This table holds about 120,000 clones, around 82% found once. This CDR3 region has 15 residues. The V gene's germline CDR1 is LGHNA and CDR2 YSLEER. The germline V and J ends were trimmed by 4 bases and 5 bases, with 16 bases remaining between them. Note on this clone: What it binds is not known.

The chain uses TRBV4-3 and TRBJ2-3; the D gene is possibly TRBD2 (6 bases). This clonotype was sampled from a man aged 30 to 39 in good health and CMV-seropositive. Input material: PBMCs. The CDR3 nucleotides read TGCGCCAGCAGCCTGGGGACGGGAGTGCAAGATACGCAGTATTTT. Protein sequence: CASSLGTGVQDTQYF.